This T cell receptor (beta chain) was found in a study of blood T cell repertoires in COVID-19. At the level of the study: Some COVID-19 samples were acute and others convalescent; all came from the United States, Italy and Spain. From T cells, B-cell-depleted T cells, or PBMCs came the material, which was cDNA or gDNA.

Per the original data handling: Reference gene primer amplification gave nucleated cell count estimates. Some clones are missing from TCRdb's copy, which holds only in-frame ones; the method was immunoSEQ multiplex PCR. D and trimming come from the DNA, and the V and J calls and clone size come from that table. Among 130,000 or so clones listed, 88% were seen once. CDR1 MGHDK and CDR2 SYGVNS come from the germline V gene. The CDR3 spans 16 residues. Trimming removed 3 bases from V and 7 bases from J; junction bases left unmatched: 8. This TCR came from a woman aged 60-70 years with acute or convalescent COVID-19. Input material: peripheral blood. The gene calls are TRBV25-1 and TRBJ1-6; TRBD1 aligns across 8 bases. As DNA, the CDR3 is TGTGCCAGCAGTGACCAGGGGGCGTTTGGAAATTCACCCCTCCACTTT. It encodes CASSDQGAFGNSPLHF.